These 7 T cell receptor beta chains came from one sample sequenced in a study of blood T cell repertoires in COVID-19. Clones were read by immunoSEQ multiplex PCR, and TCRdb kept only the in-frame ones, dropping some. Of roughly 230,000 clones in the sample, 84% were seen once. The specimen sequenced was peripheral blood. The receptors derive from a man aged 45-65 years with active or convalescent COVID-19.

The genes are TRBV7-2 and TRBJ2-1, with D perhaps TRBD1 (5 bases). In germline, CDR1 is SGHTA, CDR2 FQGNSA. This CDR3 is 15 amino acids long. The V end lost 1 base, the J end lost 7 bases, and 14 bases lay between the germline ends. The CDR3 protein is CASSLERGHGNEQFF. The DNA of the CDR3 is TGTGCCAGCAGCTTAGAAAGGGGTCACGGGAATGAGCAGTTCTTC.

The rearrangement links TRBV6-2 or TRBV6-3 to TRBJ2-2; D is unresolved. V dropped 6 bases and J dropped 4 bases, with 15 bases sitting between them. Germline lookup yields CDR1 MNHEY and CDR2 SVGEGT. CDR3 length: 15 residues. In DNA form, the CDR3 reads TGTGCCAGCAGCAACAACCTGGCCGCCACCGGGGAGCTGTTTTTT. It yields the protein CASSNNLAATGELFF.

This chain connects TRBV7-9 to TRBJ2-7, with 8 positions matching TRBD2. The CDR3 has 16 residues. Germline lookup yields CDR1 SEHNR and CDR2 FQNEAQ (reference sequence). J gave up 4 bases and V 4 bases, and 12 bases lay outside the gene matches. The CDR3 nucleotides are TGTGCCAGCAGCTCAGGCCCCCAGCGGGGGAGGTACGAGCAGTACTTC. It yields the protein CASSSGPQRGRYEQYF.

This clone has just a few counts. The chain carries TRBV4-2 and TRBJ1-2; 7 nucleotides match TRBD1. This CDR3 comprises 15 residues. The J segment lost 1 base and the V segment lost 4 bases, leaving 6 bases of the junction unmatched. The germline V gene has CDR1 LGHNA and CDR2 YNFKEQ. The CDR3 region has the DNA TGTGCCAGCAGCCCCAGACAGGGTGATAACTATGGCTACACCTTC. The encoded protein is CASSPRQGDNYGYTF.

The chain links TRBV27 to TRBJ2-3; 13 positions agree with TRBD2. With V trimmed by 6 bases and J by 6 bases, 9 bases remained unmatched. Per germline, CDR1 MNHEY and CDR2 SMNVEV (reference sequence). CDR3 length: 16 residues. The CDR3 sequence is CASSQLAGGPGDTQYF. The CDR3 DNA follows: TGTGCCAGCAGCCAACTAGCGGGGGGGCCAGGGGATACGCAGTATTTT.

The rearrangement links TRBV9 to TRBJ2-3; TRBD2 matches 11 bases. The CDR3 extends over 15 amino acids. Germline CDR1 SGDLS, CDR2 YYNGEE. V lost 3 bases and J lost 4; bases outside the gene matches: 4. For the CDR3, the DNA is TGTGCCAGCAGCGCTAGCGGGGGGAGGGCAGATACGCAGTATTTT. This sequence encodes CASSASGGRADTQYF.

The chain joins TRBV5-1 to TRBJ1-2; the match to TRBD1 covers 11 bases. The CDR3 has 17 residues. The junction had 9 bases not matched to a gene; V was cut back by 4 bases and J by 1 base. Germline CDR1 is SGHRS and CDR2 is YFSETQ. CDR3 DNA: TGCGCCAGCAGCCTCGAGTGGGGGACAGGGGGTAACTATGGCTACACCTTC. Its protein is CASSLEWGTGGNYGYTF. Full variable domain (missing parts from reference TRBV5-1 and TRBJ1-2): KAGVTQTPRYLIKTRGQQVTLSCSPISGHRSVSWYQQTPGQGLQFLFEYFSETQRNKGNFPGRFSGRQFSNSRSEMNVSTLELGDSALYLCASSLEWGTGGNYGYTFGSGTRLTVV.